This T cell receptor beta chain was identified during a study of shared clonotypes between healthy human individuals. Study results and caveats: It was the few donors that limited the genetic and exposure-history diversity represented.

CDR1 is SGHRS, CDR2 YFSETQ, per germline. The CDR3 spans 13 residues. J lost 5 bases, V lost 3 bases, and 1 base had no gene match. Turning to this clone: The antigen is unknown.

The protocol was immunoSEQ multiplex PCR, while the TCRdb copy is restricted to in-frame clones and leaves out a portion. The sample lists 1.6 million or so clones; roughly 95% were seen once. This receptor was identified in a man under 40 in good health. The rearrangement uses TRBV5-1 and TRBJ2-1; 8 bases are shared with TRBD2. The specimen sequenced was naive CD4+ T cells sorted from blood. Sample subset: CD45RA+ positively selected. The CDR3 loop is CASSSGGNNEQFF. CDR3 bases: TGCGCCAGCAGCTCGGGGGGGAACAATGAGCAGTTCTTC.